This TCR beta chain comes out of a study of T cells in Graves' hyperthyroidism and ophthalmopathy. Study-level results: Blood samples included most of the expanded thyroid clonotypes exceeding 0.001.

TCR beta CDR3 region amplification was performed from RNA transcripts. TCR CDR3 regions were first amplified by RT-PCR with HTBI primers. In TCRdb, the multiplex PCR reads were re-called with MiXCR into one record per CDR3 protein. Of a few hundred thousand distinct CDR3 sequences in the sample, roughly 14% were seen once. This clonotype was seen once. Antigen specificity is unknown. The CDR3 length is 22 residues. Germline lookup yields CDR1 SGHRS and CDR2 YFSETQ. V was pared by 1 base and J by 1 base, with 23 bases of the junction left unmatched. This TCR was recovered from a woman younger than 30 with Graves' hyperthyroidism that later progressed to Graves' ophthalmopathy. Sequencing was done on a sample of blood. The chain uses TRBV5-1 and TRBJ1-2; 9 bases match TRBD1. The CDR3 spells CASSLSSPPGQGLRGINYGYTF. The CDR3 DNA is TGCGCCAGCAGCTTGTCGTCCCCGCCGGGACAGGGTCTCAGGGGCATTAACTATGGCTACACCTTC.